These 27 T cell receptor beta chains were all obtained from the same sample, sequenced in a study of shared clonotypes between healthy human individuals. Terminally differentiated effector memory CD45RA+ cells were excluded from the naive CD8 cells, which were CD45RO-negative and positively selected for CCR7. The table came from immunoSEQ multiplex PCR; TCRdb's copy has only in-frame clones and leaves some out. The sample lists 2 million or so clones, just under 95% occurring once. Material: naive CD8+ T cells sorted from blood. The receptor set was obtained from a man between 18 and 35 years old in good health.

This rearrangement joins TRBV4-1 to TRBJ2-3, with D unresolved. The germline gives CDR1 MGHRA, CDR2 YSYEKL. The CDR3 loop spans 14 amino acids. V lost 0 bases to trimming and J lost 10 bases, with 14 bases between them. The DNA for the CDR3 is TGCGCCAGCAGCCAAGATAACAGCAGGCGTGCGCAGTATTTT. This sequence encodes CASSQDNSRRAQYF.

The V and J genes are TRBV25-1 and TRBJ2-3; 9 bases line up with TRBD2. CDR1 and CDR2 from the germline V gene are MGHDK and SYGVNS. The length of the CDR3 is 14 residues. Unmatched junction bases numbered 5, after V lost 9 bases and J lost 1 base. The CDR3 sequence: CARIKRGGTDTQYF. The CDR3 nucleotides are TGTGCCAGGATTAAGCGGGGGGGCACAGATACGCAGTATTTT.

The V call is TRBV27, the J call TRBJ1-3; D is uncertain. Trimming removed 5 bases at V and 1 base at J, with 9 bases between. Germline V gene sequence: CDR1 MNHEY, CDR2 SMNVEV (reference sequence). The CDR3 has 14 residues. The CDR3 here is CASSRTGSGNTIYF. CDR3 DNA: TGTGCCAGCAGTCGGACTGGATCTGGAAACACCATATATTTT.

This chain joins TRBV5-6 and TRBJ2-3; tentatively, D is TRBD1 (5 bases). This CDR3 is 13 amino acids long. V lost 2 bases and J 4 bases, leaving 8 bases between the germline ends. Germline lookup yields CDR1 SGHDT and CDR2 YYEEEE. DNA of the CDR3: TGTGCCAGCAGCTTTGACAGCGCAGATACGCAGTATTTT. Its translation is CASSFDSADTQYF.

The CDR3 protein is CASSLGGAPEAFF. CDR3 bases: TGCGCCAGCAGCCTAGGGGGGGCTCCTGAAGCTTTCTTT. V gene TRBV5-1 combines with J gene TRBJ1-1, with a tentative D call TRBD1 (6 bases). CDR1 and CDR2 from the germline V gene are SGHRS and YFSETQ. The V and J ends lost 4 bases and 6 bases respectively, with 13 bases between them. The CDR3 is 13 residues long.

For the CDR3, the DNA is TGTGCCAGCAGTGAAGCGCTATACGGGGGGGCAACAGATACGCAGTATTTT. Its translation is CASSEALYGGATDTQYF. V usage is TRBV2 and J usage is TRBJ2-3, with 8 bases that match TRBD2. The CDR3 length is 17 residues. V dropped 0 bases and J dropped 3; count of bases not matched to a gene: 8. Germline V CDR1 and CDR2: SNHLY, FYNNEI.

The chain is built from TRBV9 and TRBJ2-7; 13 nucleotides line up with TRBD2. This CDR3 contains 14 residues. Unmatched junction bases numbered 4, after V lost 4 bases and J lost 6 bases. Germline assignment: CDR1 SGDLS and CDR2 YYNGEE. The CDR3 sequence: CASSTGLAGVEQYF. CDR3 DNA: TGTGCCAGCAGCACCGGACTAGCGGGAGTCGAGCAGTACTTC.

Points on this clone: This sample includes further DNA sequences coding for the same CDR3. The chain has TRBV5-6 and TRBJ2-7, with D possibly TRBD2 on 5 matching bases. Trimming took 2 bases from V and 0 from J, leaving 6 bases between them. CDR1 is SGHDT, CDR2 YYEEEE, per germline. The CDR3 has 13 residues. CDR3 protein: CASSFGSSYEQYF. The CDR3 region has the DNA TGTGCCAGCAGCTTTGGGAGCTCCTACGAGCAGTACTTC.

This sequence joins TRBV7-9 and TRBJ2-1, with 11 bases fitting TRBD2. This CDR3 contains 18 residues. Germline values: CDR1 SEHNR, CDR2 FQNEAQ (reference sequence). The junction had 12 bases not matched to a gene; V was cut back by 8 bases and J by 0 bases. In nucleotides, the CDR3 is TGTGCCAGCGAGTCCCTCGGGACTAGCGGCAGCTCCTACAATGAGCAGTTCTTC. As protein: CASESLGTSGSSYNEQFF. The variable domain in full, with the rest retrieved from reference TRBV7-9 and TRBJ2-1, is DTGVSQNPRHKITKRGQNVTFRCDPISEHNRLYWYRQTLGQGPEFLTYFQNEAQLEKSRLLSDRFSAERPKGSFSTLEIQRTEQGDSAMYLCASESLGTSGSSYNEQFFGPGTRLTVL.

CDR3: CASSLRGPYEQYF. CDR3 DNA sequence: TGTGCCAGCAGTCTGCGGGGACCATACGAGCAGTACTTC. This sequence joins TRBV6-1 and TRBJ2-7, with D possibly being TRBD2 (6 bases). The CDR3 has 13 residues. The ends were cut back, 5 bases at V and 4 bases at J, with 12 bases in the middle. CDR1 and CDR2 (germline): MNHNS, SASEGT.

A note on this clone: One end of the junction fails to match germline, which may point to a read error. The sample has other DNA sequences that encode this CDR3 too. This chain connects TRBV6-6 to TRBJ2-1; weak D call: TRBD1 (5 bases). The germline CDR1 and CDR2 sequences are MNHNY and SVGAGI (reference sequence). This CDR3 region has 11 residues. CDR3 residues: CASSYLQGQFF. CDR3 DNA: TGCGCCAGCAGTTACCTCCAGGGGCAGTTCTTC.

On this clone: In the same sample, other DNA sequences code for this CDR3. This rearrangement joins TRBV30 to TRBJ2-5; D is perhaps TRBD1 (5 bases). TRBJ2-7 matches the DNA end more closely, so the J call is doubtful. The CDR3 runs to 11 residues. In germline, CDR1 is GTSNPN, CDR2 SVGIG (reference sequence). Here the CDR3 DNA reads TGTGCCTGGAGTGTAGGGGTCGAGCAGTACTTC. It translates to CAWSVGVEQYF.

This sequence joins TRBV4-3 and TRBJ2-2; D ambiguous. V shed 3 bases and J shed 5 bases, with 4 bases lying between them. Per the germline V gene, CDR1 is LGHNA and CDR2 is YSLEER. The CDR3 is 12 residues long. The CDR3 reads CASSHMTGELFF. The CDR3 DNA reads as TGCGCCAGCAGCCACATGACCGGGGAGCTGTTTTTT.

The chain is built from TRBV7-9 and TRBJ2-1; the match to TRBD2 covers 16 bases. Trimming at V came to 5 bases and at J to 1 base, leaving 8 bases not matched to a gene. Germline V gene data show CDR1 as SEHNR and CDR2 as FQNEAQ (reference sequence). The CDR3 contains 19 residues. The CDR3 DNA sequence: TGTGCCAGCAGCCCGCGTACGGGACTAGCGGGAGGGTCCTACAATGAGCAGTTCTTC. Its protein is CASSPRTGLAGGSYNEQFF.

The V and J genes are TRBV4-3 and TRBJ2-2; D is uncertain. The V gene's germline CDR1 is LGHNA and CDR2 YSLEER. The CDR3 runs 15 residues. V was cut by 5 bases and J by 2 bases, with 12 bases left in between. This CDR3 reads CASSSRGLNTGELFF. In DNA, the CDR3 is TGCGCCAGCAGCTCCCGCGGCCTAAACACCGGGGAGCTGTTTTTT.

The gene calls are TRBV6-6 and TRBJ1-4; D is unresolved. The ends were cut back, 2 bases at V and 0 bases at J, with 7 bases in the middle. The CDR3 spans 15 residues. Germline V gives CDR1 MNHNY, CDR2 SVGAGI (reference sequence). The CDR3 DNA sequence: TGTGCCAGCAGTTACCAGGAGTCAACTAATGAAAAACTGTTTTTT. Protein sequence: CASSYQESTNEKLFF.

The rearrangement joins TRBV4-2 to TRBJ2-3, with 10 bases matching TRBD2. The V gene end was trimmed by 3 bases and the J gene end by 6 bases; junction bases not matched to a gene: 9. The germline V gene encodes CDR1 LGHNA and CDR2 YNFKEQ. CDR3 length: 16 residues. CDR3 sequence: CASSHPTSGPVDTQYF. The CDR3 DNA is TGTGCCAGCAGCCACCCGACTAGCGGGCCGGTCGATACGCAGTATTTT.

DNA for the CDR3: TGTGCCTTCGGACGGCAAGAGACCCAGTACTTC. Its protein product is CAFGRQETQYF. This chain uses TRBV15 with TRBJ2-5; D remains unclear. The CDR3 totals 11 residues. Germline V gives CDR1 LNHNV, CDR2 YYDKDF (reference sequence). Trimming pared 11 bases from V and 2 bases from J, leaving 9 bases between.

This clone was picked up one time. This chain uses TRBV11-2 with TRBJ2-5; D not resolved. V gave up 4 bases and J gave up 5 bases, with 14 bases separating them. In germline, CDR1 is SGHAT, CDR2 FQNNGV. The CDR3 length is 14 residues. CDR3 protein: CASSSDREVETQYF. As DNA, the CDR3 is TGTGCCAGCAGCTCCGACCGAGAGGTGGAGACCCAGTACTTC.

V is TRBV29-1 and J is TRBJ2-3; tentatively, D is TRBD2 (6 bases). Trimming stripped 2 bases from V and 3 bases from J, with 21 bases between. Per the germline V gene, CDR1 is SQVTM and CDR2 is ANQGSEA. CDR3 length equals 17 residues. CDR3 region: CSVERVAEARGTDTQYF. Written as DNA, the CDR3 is TGCAGCGTTGAACGGGTAGCGGAAGCCCGCGGAACAGATACGCAGTATTTT.

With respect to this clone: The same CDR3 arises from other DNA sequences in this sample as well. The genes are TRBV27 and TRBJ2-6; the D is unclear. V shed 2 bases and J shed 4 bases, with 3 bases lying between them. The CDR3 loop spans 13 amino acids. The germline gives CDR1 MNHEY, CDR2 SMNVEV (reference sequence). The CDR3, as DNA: TGTGCCAGCAGTTTAACAGGGGCCAACGTCCTGACTTTC. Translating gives CASSLTGANVLTF. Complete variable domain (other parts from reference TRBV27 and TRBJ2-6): EAQVTQNPRYLITVTGKKLTVTCSQNMNHEYMSWYRQDPGLGLRQIYYSMNVEVTDKGDVPEGYKVSRKEKRNFPLILESPSPNQTSLYFCASSLTGANVLTFGAGSRLTVL.

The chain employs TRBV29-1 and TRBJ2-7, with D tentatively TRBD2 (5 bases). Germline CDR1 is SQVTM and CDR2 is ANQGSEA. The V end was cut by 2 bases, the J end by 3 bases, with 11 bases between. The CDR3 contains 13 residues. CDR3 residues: CSVETGNGYEQYF. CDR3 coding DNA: TGCAGCGTTGAAACCGGGAACGGCTACGAGCAGTACTTC.

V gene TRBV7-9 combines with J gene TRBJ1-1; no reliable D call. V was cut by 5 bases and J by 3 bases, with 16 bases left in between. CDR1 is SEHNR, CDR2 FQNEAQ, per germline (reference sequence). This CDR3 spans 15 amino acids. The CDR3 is CASSNFGEVDTEAFF. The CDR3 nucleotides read TGTGCCAGCAGCAACTTTGGGGAAGTTGACACTGAAGCTTTCTTT.

DNA for the CDR3: TGTGCCAGCAGTTATTCGGCCGCCAATCAGCCCCAGCATTTT. This encodes CASSYSAANQPQHF. The V call is TRBV28, the J call TRBJ1-5; D is unclear. This CDR3 spans 14 amino acids. CDR1 is MDHEN, CDR2 SYDVKM, per germline. V shed 4 bases and J shed 3 bases, with 10 bases lying between them.

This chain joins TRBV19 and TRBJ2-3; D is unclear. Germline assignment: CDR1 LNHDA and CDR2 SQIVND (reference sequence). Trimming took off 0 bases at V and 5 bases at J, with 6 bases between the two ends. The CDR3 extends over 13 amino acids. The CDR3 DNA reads TGTGCCAGTAGTATAGACTGGCTAGATACGCAGTATTTT. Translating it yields CASSIDWLDTQYF.

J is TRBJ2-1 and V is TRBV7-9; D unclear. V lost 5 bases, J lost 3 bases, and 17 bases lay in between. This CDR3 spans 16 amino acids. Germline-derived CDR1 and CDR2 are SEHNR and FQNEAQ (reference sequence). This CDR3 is CASSVPSFGVYNEQFF. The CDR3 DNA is TGTGCCAGCAGCGTACCTAGTTTTGGGGTCTACAATGAGCAGTTCTTC.

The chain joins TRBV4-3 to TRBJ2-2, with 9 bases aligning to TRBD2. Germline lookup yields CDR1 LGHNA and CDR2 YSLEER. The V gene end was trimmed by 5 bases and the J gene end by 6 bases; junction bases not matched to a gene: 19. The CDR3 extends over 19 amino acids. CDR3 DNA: TGCGCCAGCAGCACATTATACTTTTGGGGTAGCGGGAGCGCCGGGGAGCTGTTTTTT. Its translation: CASSTLYFWGSGSAGELFF.